This entry is about one T cell receptor beta chain. CDR1 SGHNT and CDR2 YENEEA come from the germline V gene. The ends were cut back, 6 bases at V and 2 bases at J, with 16 bases in the middle. The CDR3 loop spans 15 amino acids. This sample stems from a study of preoperative IRX-2 immunotherapy in early breast cancer. The treatment here: preoperative locoregional IRX-2 cytokine immunotherapy. Preoperative locoregional IRX-2 cytokine immunotherapy was tested in the phase Ib source study. TCRdb's table, derived via immunoSEQ multiplex PCR, lists solely in-frame clones and lacks some. Counted here are approximately 26,000 clones, roughly four fifths occurring once; the ten biggest clones make up 6% to 8.5%.

Sequences were derived from lymph node tissue, sampled after IRX-2 immunotherapy. The clonotype comes from a human donor with breast cancer. The rearrangement uses TRBV11-3 and TRBJ1-2, with a tentative D call TRBD1 (5 bases). CDR3 in amino acids: CASSFVVRGNYGYTF. The CDR3 DNA reads TGTGCCAGCAGTTTTGTGGTACGGGGGAACTATGGCTACACCTTC.